This is a list of T cell receptor beta chains from one sample in a study of OX40 agonist ivuxolimab in advanced cancers. This table comes from immunoSEQ multiplex PCR, and its TCRdb copy is limited to in-frame clones, with some not included. The sample has about 69,000 clones; around 87% are singletons. The specimen was CD4+ or CD8+ T cells sorted from blood, collected in a trial of the OX40 agonist ivuxolimab. The receptors come from an adult with an advanced solid tumor such as melanoma, head and neck, liver or kidney cancer. Both conserved end residues are trimmed from each CDR3. Each record gives: J gene, V gene, CDR3 length, CDR3 protein.

J gene: TRBJ1-6; V gene: TRBV4-3; CDR3 length: 13; CDR3 protein: ASSPGQGANSPLH
J gene: TRBJ2-7; V gene: TRBV6-1; CDR3 length: 16; CDR3 protein: ASSVGTSGSEGSYEQY
J gene: TRBJ2-1; V gene: TRBV19; CDR3 length: 13; CDR3 protein: ASSTSAGGGNEQF
J gene: TRBJ1-2; V gene: TRBV10-1; CDR3 length: 14; CDR3 protein: ASSESRDRGHCGYT
J gene: TRBJ1-4; V gene: TRBV19; CDR3 length: 13; CDR3 protein: ASSHTGRLGEKLF
J gene: TRBJ2-7; V gene: TRBV15; CDR3 length: 14; CDR3 protein: ATSRLGKDGIYEQY
J gene: TRBJ1-1; V gene: TRBV27; CDR3 length: 10; CDR3 protein: ATQGMDTEAF
J gene: TRBJ1-5; V gene: TRBV6-6; CDR3 length: 11; CDR3 protein: ASTSTGNQPQH
J gene: TRBJ2-7; V gene: TRBV5-1; CDR3 length: 13; CDR3 protein: ASSLGTGESDEQY
J gene: TRBJ2-1; V gene: TRBV6-5; CDR3 length: 13; CDR3 protein: ASSYSGTGYNEQF
J gene: TRBJ2-3; V gene: TRBV9; CDR3 length: 13; CDR3 protein: ASSGIGRITDTQY
J gene: TRBJ2-5; V gene: TRBV5-6; CDR3 length: 12; CDR3 protein: ASSLAVGQETQY
J gene: TRBJ2-2; V gene: TRBV10-3; CDR3 length: 14; CDR3 protein: AIRSLSFANTGELF